Given below is one TCR beta chain in context. The antigen is not known. J was trimmed by 4 bases and V by 4 bases; bases with no gene match: 8. The CDR3 totals 15 residues. Germline V CDR1 and CDR2: SGHDT, YYEEEE. The sample belongs to a study of T cells in localized non-small cell lung cancer. Study-level results: Sequencing was restricted to one tumor region; therefore, heterogeneity remains possible. It was uninvolved adjacent lung that showed the highest T cell clonality, exceeding tumor. Across samples, adjacent lung featured a median roughly 60 of the top 100 tumor clones.

The repertoire was sequenced with immunoSEQ multiplex PCR; TCRdb's copy has only in-frame clones and lacks some. The table lists tens of thousands of clones, 70% to 90% of them singletons. The TCR sequence derives from a man between 40 and 69 years old with stage II squamous cell lung carcinoma. V and J are TRBV5-6 and TRBJ2-5; TRBD1 matches 9 bases. The material sequenced was PBMCs, taken before any cancer treatment. In nucleotides, the CDR3 is TGTGCCAGCAGCCCAGACAGGGGGAGAGGAGAGACCCAGTACTTC. Translating gives CASSPDRGRGETQYF.